This TCR beta chain originates from a study of cytomegalovirus exposure and HLA in healthy donors. In regard to this clone: Its target is not known. One end of the junction is discordant with germline, which a read error may explain.

Healthy people donating bone marrow made up the donors. The CDR3 runs to 13 residues. Per germline, CDR1 SSHAT and CDR2 FNYEAQ (reference sequence). PCR primers comprised 60 Vbeta and 13 Jbeta primers. Assay: immunoSEQ multiplex PCR; the TCRdb copy retains only in-frame clones and omits some. Counted here are about 110,000 clones, 73% occurring once; the ten biggest clones make up 8.4%. Study findings and constraints: Cytomegalovirus association was assigned to more than 150 TCR beta chains. Per a prior analysis, the majority of TCR beta V segments were productive roughly 87% or roughly 30% of the time.

The sequence was collected from a man in his forties in good health and CMV-seronegative. Sequencing was performed on PBMCs. The V gene is TRBV7-7, the J gene TRBJ2-5; perhaps TRBD2 as D (5 bases). Here the CDR3 reads CASSSSGPETQYF. The CDR3 DNA reads TGTGCTAGCAGCTCGAGCGGACCAGAGACCCAGTACTTC.